Below, one T cell receptor beta chain is given with its context. Its antigen is unknown. This same CDR3 is encoded by further DNA sequences in the sample. Unexposed donor CD4+ T cells date from about 2011-2018, before the COVID-19 pandemic. After about ten days of culture, CD4+ T cells were isolated. The data were obtained in a study of CD4 T cells in relation to SARS-CoV-2 and coronaviruses. TCRdb keeps only in-frame clones here, not all; method: immunoSEQ multiplex PCR. The table has about 22,000 clones, around 74% seen once. The V and J ends lost 3 bases and 6 bases respectively, with 8 bases between them. The CDR3 contains 12 residues. In germline, CDR1 is MDHEN, CDR2 SYDVKM. Whole-study results and caveats: Pre-pandemic and post-infection samples never came from the same donor. Crossreactive clones expanded significantly less to SARS-CoV-2 than monoreactive clones. In around 60% of donors, memory CD4+ clonotypes crossrecognized SARS-CoV-2 and at least one common cold coronavirus spike.

The V and J genes are TRBV28 and TRBJ1-2; D perhaps matches TRBD1 (5 bases). Material for sequencing was CD4+ T cells from PBMCs, cultured in vitro. The origin of this receptor is a human donor in good health. The CDR3 DNA sequence: TGTGCCAGCAGTTTTGGGGGGGATGGCTACACCTTC. Translating gives CASSFGGDGYTF.